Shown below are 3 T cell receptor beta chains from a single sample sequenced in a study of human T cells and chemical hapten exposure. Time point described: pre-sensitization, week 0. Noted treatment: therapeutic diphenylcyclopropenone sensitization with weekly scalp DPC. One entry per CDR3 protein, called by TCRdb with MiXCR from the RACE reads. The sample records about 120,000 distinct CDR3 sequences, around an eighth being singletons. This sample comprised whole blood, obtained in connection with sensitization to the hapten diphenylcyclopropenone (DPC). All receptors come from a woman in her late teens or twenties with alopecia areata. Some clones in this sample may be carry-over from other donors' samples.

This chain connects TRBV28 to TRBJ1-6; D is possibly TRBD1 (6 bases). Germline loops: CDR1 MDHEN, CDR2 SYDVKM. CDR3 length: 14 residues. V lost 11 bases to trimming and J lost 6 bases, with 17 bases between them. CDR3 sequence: CAGSTGGTNSPLHF. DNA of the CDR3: TGTGCCGGCTCGACAGGAGGAACTAATTCACCCCTCCACTTT.

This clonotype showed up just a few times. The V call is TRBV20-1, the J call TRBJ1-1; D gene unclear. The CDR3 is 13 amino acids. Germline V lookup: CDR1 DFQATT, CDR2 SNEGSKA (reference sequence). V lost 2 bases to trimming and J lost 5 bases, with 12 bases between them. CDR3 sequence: CSARLIGVTEAFF. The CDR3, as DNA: TGCAGTGCTAGACTTATAGGAGTTACTGAAGCTTTCTTT.

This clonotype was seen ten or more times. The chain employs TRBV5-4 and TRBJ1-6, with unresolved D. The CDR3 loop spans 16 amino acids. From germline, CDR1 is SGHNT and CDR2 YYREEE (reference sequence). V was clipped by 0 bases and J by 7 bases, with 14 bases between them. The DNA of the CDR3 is TGTGCCAGCAGCTTGGCCCGGGCAGCCGACAATTCACCCCTCCACTTT. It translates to CASSLARAADNSPLHF.